This T cell receptor beta chain came from a study of blood T cells in healthy people across ages (dated by TCRdb to about 2015). About the investigation overall: In model experiments, roughly one uniquely barcoded TCR beta cDNA molecule per two T cells was captured by template switching. Age-related changes in TCR beta repertoire diversity were measured in the study by deep sequencing normalized with unique cDNA molecular identifiers. The donors were split into four age groups: young (average approximately 16 years), middle-aged (roughly 39), aged (62) and long-lived (over 75). Using the same blood draw, the study looked at two additional independent replicas of 1 million unique cDNA reads for two donors, one aged 18 to 29 and the other aged 80 or older. The study at large found these results: Observed TCR beta diversity per million T cells fell roughly linearly with age, and a significant reduction was already apparent by age around 36. Estimates of total diversity from one million sequenced T cells were regarded as lower bounds and underestimates. Donor CMV infection status was unknown, potentially confounding age-related changes in expanded clonotypes. Compared with the aged group, more naive CD4+ T cells, fewer expanded clones and increased TCR diversity were shown by the long-lived group, suggesting age selection. There was a strong correlation between observed TCR beta diversity and the percentage of naive T cells measured by flow cytometry. Conclusive comparison of naive and antigen-experienced compartments was prevented by the profiling of bulk unsorted PBMCs.

Library creation used 5' RACE. Sequenced using an Illumina HiSeq 2500. A second PCR of 7 to 11 cycles was performed with a sample-barcoded 5' primer and a J-beta primer mix. Each TCR beta cDNA molecule received a unique molecular identifier from a template-switch 5' adaptor carrying 12 random nucleotides. At least 2.5 million CDR3-containing paired-end reads were obtained from each sample. First-strand cDNA synthesis was performed from all RNA using the Mint cDNA synthesis kit, with priming by a TRBC-specific oligonucleotide. Following uracil-DNA glycosylase treatment, a first 18-cycle PCR with universal primers M1SS and BC2_uni_R was performed on all cDNA. In the source study's methods: For normalization, 1 million high-quality reads were randomly selected from each sample, with every read carrying a distinct molecular identifier. Reads sharing molecular identifiers were discarded rather than binned into consensus sequences. MiTCR, set to a Q25 quality threshold and the strictest error-elimination algorithm, was used for CDR3 identification, clonotype clustering and error correction. A nonparametric unseen species model using Euler transformation provided a lower-bound estimate of total TCR beta diversity. Clones were called with MiXCR by TCRdb after fastp trimmed the public reads at Q25, and only in-frame beta chains were retained. Every CDR3 protein is listed once, alongside the most common genes and DNA of its rows. These V and J calls originate from TCRdb's pipeline instead of the authors' own analysis. In all, the sample holds roughly 1,100,000 distinct CDR3 sequences, and approximately 26% of those were seen once. The top ten constitute less than 0.75% of the sample.

The CDR3 covers 16 residues, taking in both the cysteine and the phenylalanine. Of the read, only the CDR3 DNA is kept; its 48 bases are in frame from base 1. From V the trimming removes 3 bases and from J it removes 7 bases, while the gene matches leave 9 bases of the junction unaccounted for. CDR1 and CDR2 (SGHKS, YYEKEE) derive from the germline V gene (reference sequence). Systemically healthy Caucasian individuals from Russia, 39 in total and aged about 6 to 100 years, were included as donors. Around 10 milliliters of peripheral blood were drawn from each donor into EDTA-treated Vacutainer tubes. Ficoll-Paque density-gradient centrifugation was used to isolate PBMCs, with at least 6.5 million per sample. Total RNA, at least 6 micrograms per sample, was extracted from PBMCs with Trizol reagent. Naive CD45RAhigh/CD27high T cell percentages were measured by flow cytometry on a PBMC aliquot from every donor.

This clonotype has a handful of counts. Its antigen remains unidentified. One base away there is no much larger clone; base qualities are not given. The same specimen was also included in a second study, on T cells of mothers and their children. The second paper states: Nine systemically healthy Caucasian individuals, comprising three mothers and their six children, were included as donors. cDNA synthesis used all of the extracted RNA, with roughly 1.5 ug of RNA in each 15 ul reaction. In the second PCR, the M1S primer introduced both the sample barcodes and 2-4 random nucleotides. Over 9 million TCR beta CDR3 reads came from each mother, compared with a few million reads from each child. In both related and unrelated pairs, thymic selection shapes the output of TCR recombination in a similar way, with inherited differences having only a minor effect. Normalized repertoire overlap in related mother-child pairs was always slightly higher than in unrelated mother-child pairs, but the difference was never significant. No persistent microchimeric T cell clones were found, with a detection sensitivity of 80 to 100 clones per million clonotypes. Deep NGS was used in the study to compare the TCR beta repertoires of mothers and children and to look for features that separate related mother-child pairs from unrelated individuals. Mothers averaged around 43 +/- 4 years of age and children averaged approximately 11 +/- 4 years. Libraries were sequenced on Illumina HiSeq 2000 with 100+100 nt paired-end reads after adapter ligation with NEBNext reagents. To prevent cross-contamination, the mother and child libraries were prepared one month apart and sequenced in separate runs. For each donor, somewhere between roughly 500,000 and 2,100,000 distinct TCR beta clonotypes were identified. Naive TCR beta clonotypes were estimated from low-frequency clonotypes matched to each donor's FACS-determined naive share, without sorting.

Specimen: blood. The V and J genes are TRBV5-5 and TRBJ2-1; TRBD2 aligns with 11 central bases. This TCR came from a girl aged 2 to 10 in good health. The DNA sequence follows: TGTGCCAGCAGCTCCCGTGAGATAGCGGGAGGGAATGAGCAGTTCTTC. Its protein product is CASSSREIAGGNEQFF.